These T cell receptor beta chains were read from a single sample in a study of blood T cell repertoires in COVID-19. Data came from immunoSEQ multiplex PCR; TCRdb stores just in-frame clones and leaves some out. The sample contains 35,000 to 50,000 clones, about 88% of which appear only once. Sequenced: peripheral blood. These receptors were collected from a man in his 70s with active COVID-19. CDR3s include the opening cysteine and the closing phenylalanine or tryptophan. D genes are given only for firm matches. Size tells how often a clone was seen (once, few, many) or the class of an expanded clone, and some rows leave it out.

CDR3 length	clone size	D gene	V gene	J gene	CDR3 DNA	CDR3 protein
14	-	-	TRBV19	TRBJ1-1	TGTGCCAGTAGACACAGGGATCTGAACACTGAAGCTTTCTTT	CASRHRDLNTEAFF
12	-	TRBD2	TRBV29-1	TRBJ2-5	TGCAGCGTTGTGACTAGCGAAGAGACCCAGTACTTC	CSVVTSEETQYF
14	-	-	TRBV27	TRBJ2-3	TGTGCCAGCAGTCGGACATTCAGCACAGATACGCAGTATTTT	CASSRTFSTDTQYF
14	-	TRBD1	TRBV11-1	TRBJ1-2	TGTGCCAGCAGCTCACGGACAGGGTTCTATGGCTACACCTTC	CASSSRTGFYGYTF
14	-	TRBD1	TRBV6-6	TRBJ1-6	TGTGCCAGCAGTTCGACAGGGTATAATTCACCCCTCCACTTT	CASSSTGYNSPLHF
13	-	TRBD1	TRBV7-8	TRBJ1-6	TGTGCCAGCAGTCCCGGGACAGGGACACCCCTCCACTTT	CASSPGTGTPLHF
15	once	TRBD2	TRBV7-3	TRBJ2-2	TGTGCCAGCAGCTCTAGCGGGGCCCACACCGGGGAGCTGTTTTTT	CASSSSGAHTGELFF
15	-	TRBD1	TRBV19	TRBJ2-7	TGTGCCAGTAGTATCAGGACAGGGATGCCCTACGAGCAGTACTTC	CASSIRTGMPYEQYF
16	-	TRBD1	TRBV19	TRBJ1-4	TGTGCCAGTAGTCGTAAAGGGGGCGCTTCTAATGAAAAACTGTTTTTT	CASSRKGGASNEKLFF
15	-	-	TRBV7-9	TRBJ1-2	TGTGCCAGCAGCTTATTAACAGCACAAAACTATGGCTACACCTTC	CASSLLTAQNYGYTF
15	-	TRBD1	TRBV7-2	TRBJ2-3	TGTGCCAGCAGCCGGGGACAGTCTAGCACAGATACGCAGTATTTT	CASSRGQSSTDTQYF
14	few	-	TRBV19	TRBJ1-1	TGTGCCAGTAGTCTCACCACAGGGAACACTGAAGCTTTCTTT	CASSLTTGNTEAFF
15	few	-	TRBV3-1/TRBV3-2	TRBJ1-2	TGTGCCAGCAGCCAAGAACGGGGGAATAACTATGGCTACACCTTC	CASSQERGNNYGYTF
16	-	TRBD1	TRBV7-8	TRBJ2-1	TGTGCCAGCAGCGCGGTGGGACAGGGTATTGGAGGTGAGCAGTTCTTC	CASSAVGQGIGGEQFF
15	-	TRBD1	TRBV7-9	TRBJ2-5	TGTGCCAGCGTAACGGGACAGGGCGGAGGAGAGACCCAGTACTTC	CASVTGQGGGETQYF
12	-	-	TRBV6-5	TRBJ2-7	TGTGCCAGCAGTAATCTCTTCAGCGAGCAGTACTTC	CASSNLFSEQYF
16	-	TRBD2	TRBV6-5	TRBJ2-5	TGTGCCAGCAGTTACCTACTAGCGGGGGGCCAAGAGACCCAGTACTTC	CASSYLLAGGQETQYF
14	-	-	TRBV7-3	TRBJ1-1	TGTGCCAGCAGGAAAGGCGGGGATAGCACTGAAGCTTTCTTT	CASRKGGDSTEAFF
18	-	TRBD1	TRBV19	TRBJ1-5	TGTGCCAGTAGTAGAAGAGACAGGGGGGGAACTAGCAATCAGCCCCAGCATTTT	CASSRRDRGGTSNQPQHF
13	-	-	TRBV7-2	TRBJ1-2	TGTGCCAGCAGCTTAGAGCAGGGGTATGGCTACACCTTC	CASSLEQGYGYTF
15	-	-	TRBV28	TRBJ1-3	TGTGCCAGCAGTCCACCCGAGGAAGCTGGAAACACCATATATTTT	CASSPPEEAGNTIYF
13	-	-	TRBV15	TRBJ1-2	TGTGCCACCAGCAGAGCCTCAGGGGATGGCTACACCTTC	CATSRASGDGYTF
15	-	-	TRBV27	TRBJ2-5	TGTGCCAGCAGTTTGTGGGGTGTGGGAGGAGAGACCCAGTACTTC	CASSLWGVGGETQYF
15	once	-	TRBV6-5	TRBJ2-7	TGTGCCAGCAGTTACTCAGGGAGCATCCCGGGCGAGCAGTACTTC	CASSYSGSIPGEQYF
15	-	TRBD2	TRBV6-5	TRBJ2-7	TGTGCCAGCAGCTCCTCCGGGTCAGCGGGAGCGCACTTGTACTTC	CASSSSGSAGAHLYF
15	-	TRBD2	TRBV4-1	TRBJ2-7	TGCGCCAGCAGCCAAGACCCCAGCGGGGGCTACGAGCAGTACTTC	CASSQDPSGGYEQYF
17	-	TRBD1	TRBV7-3	TRBJ2-1	TGTGCCAGCAGCTTAATGGCCGGCAGGGGGCGGTTTAATGAGCAGTTCTTC	CASSLMAGRGRFNEQFF
15	-	-	TRBV19	TRBJ1-1	TGTGCCAGTAGTGTAGACCGAGACATGAACACTGAAGCTTTCTTT	CASSVDRDMNTEAFF
15	once	-	TRBV7-2	TRBJ2-1	TGTGCCAGCAGCTTAGCGACCGGGTCCTACAATGAGCAGTTCTTC	CASSLATGSYNEQFF
15	once	-	TRBV12-5	TRBJ1-5	TGTGCTAGTGGTCGAGGGGACACCAACAATCAGCCCCAGCATTTT	CASGRGDTNNQPQHF
14	-	TRBD1	TRBV5-1	TRBJ1-6	TGCGCCAGCCGCCCGGGACAGGGAGTTTCACCCCTCCACTTT	CASRPGQGVSPLHF
15	-	TRBD1	TRBV15	TRBJ2-2	TGTGCCACCAGCAGGGGACAGGGGGGAGCGGGGGAGCTGTTTTTT	CATSRGQGGAGELFF
16	-	TRBD1	TRBV27	TRBJ2-3	TGTGCCAGCAGTTTGGCCGGGACAGGGGGCGGTTATACGCAGTATTTT	CASSLAGTGGGYTQYF
13	-	-	TRBV18	TRBJ2-7	TGTGCCAGCTCACAACAGGATTCCTACGAGCAGTACTTC	CASSQQDSYEQYF
13	-	-	TRBV7-9	TRBJ2-7	TGTGCCAGCCTAGTTGCGGGGGCGGGGGAGCAGTACTTC	CASLVAGAGEQYF
13	-	-	TRBV7-2	TRBJ1-1	TGTGCCAGCAGCCCAAGGCCGGACACAGAAGCTTTCTTT	CASSPRPDTEAFF
14	few	TRBD1	TRBV6-5	TRBJ1-1	TGTGCCAGCAGAAGGGACAGTTCGAACACTGAAGCTTTCTTT	CASRRDSSNTEAFF
15	-	-	TRBV11-2	TRBJ2-2	TGTGCCAGCAGCTCCCCTCGGGGGGCCCCCGGGGAGCTGTTTTTT	CASSSPRGAPGELFF
14	-	-	TRBV3-1/TRBV3-2	TRBJ2-1	TGTGCCAGCAGCCAAGATCTTGATAGCAATGAGCAGTTCTTC	CASSQDLDSNEQFF
15	-	TRBD1	TRBV3-1/TRBV3-2	TRBJ1-5	TGTGCCAGCAGCCCGTCCGGGGACAGAAATCAGCCCCAGCATTTT	CASSPSGDRNQPQHF
16	once	-	TRBV6-5	TRBJ1-3	TGTGCCAGCAGTTACCGTCCAGTCGACTCTGGAAACACCATATATTTT	CASSYRPVDSGNTIYF
15	-	-	TRBV19	TRBJ1-2	TGTGCCAGTAGTATAAGGCGGGGGGCCGGCTATGGCTACACCTTC	CASSIRRGAGYGYTF
12	-	-	TRBV28	TRBJ1-2	TGTGCCAGCAGTCTCCCCGCAGGGAGGTACACCTTC	CASSLPAGRYTF
16	-	TRBD1	TRBV5-1	TRBJ2-7	TGCGCCAGCAGCCCACTACAGGGGGCTTCCCAAGGGAAGCAGTACTTC	CASSPLQGASQGKQYF
16	-	-	TRBV9	TRBJ2-6	TGTGCCAGCACCCGCGTGTCGGGCTCTGGGGCCAACGTCCTGACTTTC	CASTRVSGSGANVLTF
13	few	-	TRBV6-2/TRBV6-3	TRBJ2-5	TGTGCCAGCAGTTACGACAGTATAGAGACCCAGTACTTC	CASSYDSIETQYF
16	-	-	TRBV3-1/TRBV3-2	TRBJ1-2	TGTGCCAGCAGCCAAGGACTCTTCGATTCTAACTATGGCTACACCTTC	CASSQGLFDSNYGYTF